This TCR beta chain was observed in a study of blood T cell repertoires in COVID-19. This CDR3 region has 14 residues. Germline V gives CDR1 LNHDA, CDR2 SQIVND (reference sequence). The germline V and J ends were trimmed by 2 bases and 3 bases, with 10 bases remaining between them. Assay used: immunoSEQ multiplex PCR; TCRdb lists only in-frame clones, some missing. The repertoire consists of 200,000 to 250,000 clones, with approximately 91% occurring once and the leading ten covering about 2.5%. V and J are TRBV19 and TRBJ1-2; D ambiguous. The clonotype was recovered from a woman aged 55 to 70 with acute or convalescent COVID-19. Input material: peripheral blood. CDR3: CASSITAADYGYTF. The CDR3 bases are TGTGCCAGTAGTATAACGGCGGCAGACTATGGCTACACCTTC.